These 24 T cell receptor beta chains share one sample of origin, sequenced in a study of OX40 agonist ivuxolimab in advanced cancers. Sequencing was performed with immunoSEQ multiplex PCR; in TCRdb, only in-frame clones are kept and a portion is missing. The repertoire holds 95,000 to 110,000 clones, around 93% seen once, with about 1.2% in the top ten. The sequences come from CD4+ or CD8+ T cells sorted from blood, collected in a trial of the OX40 agonist ivuxolimab. These TCRs come from an adult with an advanced solid tumor such as melanoma, head and neck, liver or kidney cancer.

The V call is TRBV25-1, the J call TRBJ2-4; TRBD2 agrees at 12 bases. The V gene end was trimmed by 6 bases and the J gene end by 0 bases; junction bases not matched to a gene: 9. The germline V gene encodes CDR1 MGHDK and CDR2 SYGVNS. CDR3 size: 18 residues. The CDR3 region is CASRETSGRKIAKNIQYF. The CDR3 nucleotides read TGTGCCAGCAGGGAGACTAGCGGGAGAAAAATAGCCAAAAACATTCAGTACTTC.

This chain joins TRBV19 and TRBJ2-7; 7 bases line up with TRBD2. Germline-derived CDR1 and CDR2 are LNHDA and SQIVND (reference sequence). J gave up 4 bases and V 5 bases, and 5 bases lay outside the gene matches. This CDR3 has 13 amino acids. CDR3 residues: CASSYAGAYEQYF. CDR3 DNA: TGTGCCAGTAGTTACGCGGGAGCGTACGAGCAGTACTTC.

The chain couples TRBV5-1 to TRBJ2-2; no clear D. CDR1 and CDR2 from the germline V gene are SGHRS and YFSETQ. The CDR3 loop spans 16 amino acids. The V and J ends lost 1 base and 7 bases respectively, with 17 bases between them. CDR3 protein: CASSLTETSWGGELFF. In DNA, the CDR3 is TGCGCCAGCAGCTTGACCGAAACGAGCTGGGGCGGGGAGCTGTTTTTT.

This clone was seen only once. The V and J genes are TRBV11-2 and TRBJ2-1; TRBD2 might be the D (5 bases). V gave up 5 bases and J gave up 6 bases, with 14 bases separating them. Germline CDR1 and CDR2: SGHAT and FQNNGV. This CDR3 contains 14 residues. This CDR3 is CASSPSSTLNEQFF. The CDR3 coding sequence is TGTGCCAGCAGCCCCTCTAGCACCCTCAATGAGCAGTTCTTC.

V gene TRBV7-8 combines with J gene TRBJ2-1, with unresolved D. V was cut by 1 base and J by 0 bases, with 4 bases left in between. Germline CDR1 is SGHVS and CDR2 is FQNEAQ. This CDR3 has 14 residues. Here the CDR3 reads CASSLGNSYNEQFF. The CDR3 DNA follows: TGTGCCAGCAGCTTAGGGAACTCCTACAATGAGCAGTTCTTC.

The CDR3 region has the DNA TGCAGCGTTTTCGGACTAGCGGGATACACAGATACGCAGTATTTT. Amino acids: CSVFGLAGYTDTQYF. V is TRBV29-1 and J is TRBJ2-3; TRBD2 matches at 12 bases. J was trimmed by 2 bases and V by 5 bases; bases with no gene match: 5. This CDR3 comprises 15 residues. Germline loops: CDR1 SQVTM, CDR2 ANQGSEA.

The rearrangement uses TRBV19 and TRBJ2-7; 8 bases fit TRBD2. Losses at the gene ends were 1 base for V and 2 bases for J; bases not matched to a gene: 4. Germline V gene lookup returns CDR1 LNHDA and CDR2 SQIVND (reference sequence). This CDR3 comprises 15 residues. CDR3 nucleotides: TGTGCCAGTAGTATAGGTGGTAGCGGGACCTACGAGCAGTACTTC. It specifies CASSIGGSGTYEQYF.

This clone was recorded once. The chain links TRBV7-3 to TRBJ2-5; D unclear. Trimming took off 2 bases at V and 3 bases at J, with 7 bases between the two ends. The CDR3 sequence is 13 residues long. CDR1 is SGHTA and CDR2 is FQGTGA in the germline V gene. The CDR3 DNA reads TGTGCCAGCAGCTTAGGCCCGGAAGAGACCCAGTACTTC. Translation gives CASSLGPEETQYF.

The chain joins TRBV28 to TRBJ1-3; weak D call: TRBD1 (5 bases). Germline V CDR1 and CDR2: MDHEN, SYDVKM. Trimming removed 7 bases at V and 1 base at J, with 14 bases between. The CDR3 spans 15 residues. CDR3 DNA sequence: TGTGCCAGCATTCCACCAGGGCCTTCTGGAAACACCATATATTTT. Translated: CASIPPGPSGNTIYF.

The chain uses TRBV18 and TRBJ1-2; TRBD1 is a possible D gene (6 bases). Per germline, CDR1 KGHSH and CDR2 LQKENI. The V end lost 3 bases, the J end lost 2 bases, and 13 bases lay between the germline ends. The CDR3 has 15 amino acids. Here the CDR3 DNA reads TGTGCCAGCTCACCGACGGACAGCTTAAACTATGGCTACACCTTC. It yields the protein CASSPTDSLNYGYTF.

V usage is TRBV7-9 and J usage is TRBJ2-5, with D unresolved. Trimming cost V 2 bases and J 1 base, with 11 bases left between them. The CDR3 is made up of 15 amino acids. Germline CDR1 SEHNR, CDR2 FQNEAQ (reference sequence). The CDR3 spells CASSLNPVSQETQYF. The CDR3 region has the DNA TGTGCCAGCAGCTTAAATCCCGTGAGCCAAGAGACCCAGTACTTC.

The chain recombines TRBV6-5 with TRBJ2-7; D could derive from TRBD1 or TRBD2 (5 bases each). The CDR3 sequence is 15 residues long. The V end lost 7 bases, the J end lost 3 bases, and 19 bases lay between the germline ends. Germline CDR1 is MNHEY and CDR2 is SVGAGI. The CDR3 DNA follows: TGTGCCAGCAAGTACAGCCGGGACCCCAACTACGAGCAGTACTTC. Protein: CASKYSRDPNYEQYF.

The rearrangement uses TRBV10-3 and TRBJ2-1; TRBD2 aligns across 9 bases. The CDR3 spans 21 residues. CDR1 is ENHRY and CDR2 is SYGVKD in the germline V gene. Trimming cost V 5 bases and J 16 bases; bases outside gene matches: 36. The CDR3 spells CAISPSAAETGKTFIAGVGFF. In nucleotides, the CDR3 is TGTGCCATCAGTCCTTCAGCGGCGGAAACAGGAAAGACTTTCATAGCGGGAGTGGGTTTCTTC.

In its sample, this clone was seen once. The chain carries TRBV11-3 and TRBJ2-1; 9 nucleotides match TRBD1. J was trimmed by 8 bases and V by 5 bases; bases with no gene match: 7. The CDR3 covers 14 residues. The germline CDR1 and CDR2 sequences are SGHNT and YENEEA. The CDR3: CASSRDRALDEQFF. CDR3 bases: TGTGCCAGCAGCCGGGACAGGGCTCTAGATGAGCAGTTCTTC.

The chain has TRBV27 and TRBJ1-4; D is ambiguous. With 5 bases removed from V and 5 bases from J, the gap between germline ends came to 12 bases. Looked up from germline, CDR1 is MNHEY and CDR2 is SMNVEV (reference sequence). The CDR3 contains 14 residues. CDR3 protein: CASSRIEQNEKLFF. CDR3 nucleotides: TGTGCCAGCAGTCGGATCGAACAAAATGAAAAACTGTTTTTT.

The chain is built from TRBV6-5 and TRBJ2-3; D is undetermined. In germline, CDR1 is MNHEY, CDR2 SVGAGI. Trimming took 8 bases from V and 0 from J, leaving 12 bases between them. This CDR3 contains 14 residues. The CDR3 DNA reads as TGTGCCAGCGCCAGGACGGTCAGCACAGATACGCAGTATTTT. Encoded protein: CASARTVSTDTQYF.

This chain uses TRBV6-5 with TRBJ2-7, with 7 bases that match TRBD2. Germline CDR1 and CDR2: MNHEY and SVGAGI. The CDR3 spans 15 residues. Trimming removed 5 bases from V and 6 bases from J; junction bases left unmatched: 13. The DNA for the CDR3 is TGTGCCAGCAGTCTCCTACGGGAGGCAACGGGCGAGCAGTACTTC. Its translation: CASSLLREATGEQYF.

CDR3: CASSLAAPNFEQYF. The CDR3 region has the DNA TGCGCCAGCAGCTTGGCAGCGCCCAATTTCGAGCAGTACTTC. The rearrangement joins TRBV5-1 to TRBJ2-7; D unresolved. CDR1 is SGHRS, CDR2 YFSETQ, per germline. The CDR3 length is 14 residues. V lost 0 bases and J lost 6, with 13 bases in between.

The genes are TRBV6-6 and TRBJ1-1; 7 nucleotides line up with TRBD1. With V trimmed by 2 bases and J by 0 bases, 6 bases remained unmatched. The CDR3 is 16 residues long. The germline CDR1 and CDR2 sequences are MNHNY and SVGAGI (reference sequence). DNA of the CDR3: TGTGCCAGCAGTTACGCCAGGGGGACGATGAACACTGAAGCTTTCTTT. Translated: CASSYARGTMNTEAFF.

The genes are TRBV28 and TRBJ2-1; D possibly corresponds to TRBD2 (6 bases). This CDR3 is 15 amino acids long. From germline, CDR1 is MDHEN and CDR2 SYDVKM. Trimming cost V 2 bases and J 2 bases, with 10 bases left between them. The CDR3 nucleotides read TGTGCCAGCAGTTTACGCGGGGATGCCTACAATGAGCAGTTCTTC. Translation: CASSLRGDAYNEQFF.

The V gene is TRBV19, the J gene TRBJ2-1, with 7 bases lining up with TRBD2. Germline lookup yields CDR1 LNHDA and CDR2 SQIVND (reference sequence). V trimming: 6 bases; J trimming: 3 bases; junction bases outside the gene matches: 8. The CDR3 totals 15 residues. CDR3 bases: TGTGCCAGTAGCATTCTAGCGGAAGGCTACAATGAGCAGTTCTTC. This translates into CASSILAEGYNEQFF.

J is TRBJ1-5 and V is TRBV28; unclear D gene. Germline values: CDR1 MDHEN, CDR2 SYDVKM. The CDR3 spans 11 residues. V gave up 3 bases and J gave up 6 bases, with 3 bases separating them. CDR3 region: CASSFAQPQHF. CDR3 sequence (DNA): TGTGCCAGCAGTTTTGCTCAGCCCCAGCATTTT.

The chain recombines TRBV2 with TRBJ2-5, with a weak D call TRBD1 (6 bases). CDR1 is SNHLY and CDR2 is FYNNEI in the germline V gene. The CDR3 contains 15 residues. V gave up 6 bases and J gave up 7 bases, with 21 bases separating them. The CDR3 sequence: CASRVGAGWLPTQYF. The CDR3 DNA reads as TGTGCCAGCAGAGTGGGGGCCGGCTGGTTGCCGACCCAGTACTTC.

This chain uses TRBV6-6 with TRBJ1-5; D remains ambiguous. The germline gives CDR1 MNHNY, CDR2 SVGAGI (reference sequence). The CDR3 runs 11 residues. Trimming took off 6 bases at V and 3 bases at J, with 3 bases between the two ends. CDR3: CASRSNQPQHF. CDR3 nucleotides: TGTGCCAGCAGGTCCAATCAGCCCCAGCATTTT.